A selection of T cell receptor beta chains follows, all from one sample in a study of T cells in Graves' hyperthyroidism and ophthalmopathy. TCRdb ran MiXCR on the multiplex PCR reads and lists one entry per CDR3 protein. This sample has 650,000 to 700,000 distinct CDR3 sequences, with roughly a sixth found just once. The sequenced sample was blood. The receptors were gathered from a man aged 45 to 65 with Graves' hyperthyroidism. The CDR3 runs from the conserved cysteine through the conserved F or W. A D gene is named only where the DNA matches it firmly. The size of a clone is reported for some rows only, either as once, few or many, or as a class for expanded clones.

j_call	d_call	v_call	clone_size	cdr3_nt	cdr3_aa
TRBJ2-1	NA	TRBV6-5	many	TGTGCCAGCAGTTACTCGGTCAGGGGACGGTACAATGAGCAGTTCTTC	CASSYSVRGRYNEQFF
TRBJ1-2	NA	TRBV5-1	many	TGCGCCAGCAGCCCACGTGTCAGCTATGGCTACACCTTC	CASSPRVSYGYTF
TRBJ1-2	TRBD1	TRBV24-1	NA	TGTGCCACCAGTGATTTTAAGGACAGGGGTGGCTACACCTTC	CATSDFKDRGGYTF
TRBJ2-1	TRBD1	TRBV6-6	many	TGTGCCAGCAGTTACTCGTTGCAGGGGGCTTATGAGCAGTTCTTC	CASSYSLQGAYEQFF
TRBJ2-3	NA	TRBV5-1	few	TGCGCCAGCACCGAAAACACAGATACGCAGTATTTT	CASTENTDTQYF
TRBJ2-1	TRBD2	TRBV6-1	many	TGTGCCAGCAGTGAAGGCGCGGGAGCGAACAATGAGCAGTTCTTC	CASSEGAGANNEQFF
TRBJ2-2	NA	TRBV5-1	NA	TGCGCCAGCAGCTTGATTCTTGCCGAGAACACCGGGGAGCTGTTTTTT	CASSLILAENTGELFF
TRBJ2-7	NA	TRBV4-1	NA	TGCGCCAGCAGCCAAGACCGACCGTACATCTACGAGCAGTACTTC	CASSQDRPYIYEQYF
TRBJ2-2	TRBD2	TRBV24-1	NA	TGTGCCACCTGTAGCGGGACCGGGGAGCTGTTTTTT	CATCSGTGELFF
TRBJ1-1	NA	TRBV9	few	TGTGCCAGCAGCGTAGACGGGGGATTGAACACTGAAGCTTTCTTT	CASSVDGGLNTEAFF
TRBJ2-5	TRBD2	TRBV11-3	many	TGTGCCAGCAGCTATGGGACTAGCGGGAGAGAGGAGACCCAGTACTTC	CASSYGTSGREETQYF
TRBJ2-2	NA	TRBV28	NA	TGTGCCACCAGCAGTACCGGGGTGAACACCGGGGAGCTGTTTTTT	CATSSTGVNTGELFF
TRBJ2-2	NA	TRBV19	NA	TGTGCCAGTAGTATATTTCCCAGGGTAGCCACCGGGGAGCTGTTTTTT	CASSIFPRVATGELFF
TRBJ2-7	TRBD2	TRBV7-8	many	TGTGCCAGCAGCTTAGTGGGAGGGGTATCCTACGAGCAGTACTTC	CASSLVGGVSYEQYF
TRBJ1-2	NA	TRBV27	NA	TGTGCCAGCAGTTCACAACGGGACTTTAGGGGCTACACCTTC	CASSSQRDFRGYTF
TRBJ2-7	TRBD1	TRBV19	NA	TGTGCCAGTAGTATGGGTGGACAGGACGAGCAGTACTTC	CASSMGGQDEQYF
TRBJ2-1	TRBD2	TRBV20-1	NA	TGCAGTGCTAGAGATCCGGGACTAGCGGGAGCCGACAATGAGCAGTTCTTC	CSARDPGLAGADNEQFF
TRBJ2-7	NA	TRBV28	many	TGTGCCAGCAGTTTCGGGACCGAAGTCTACGAGCAGTACTTC	CASSFGTEVYEQYF
TRBJ2-1	NA	TRBV6-2/TRBV6-3	once	TGTGCCAGCAAGGACAGACACAATGAGCAGTTCTTC	CASKDRHNEQFF
TRBJ1-5	NA	TRBV4-3	many	TGCGCCAGCAGCCAAGATTATCGGGCTGGGGATCAGCCCCAGCATTTT	CASSQDYRAGDQPQHF
TRBJ2-1	TRBD2	TRBV18	few	TGTGCCAGCTCACCGTCGCTAGCGGAGTACAATGAGCAGTTCTTC	CASSPSLAEYNEQFF
TRBJ2-3	NA	TRBV4-1	NA	TGCGCCAGCAGCCAAGTTCCCGGACTACTGGCAGATACGCAGTATTTT	CASSQVPGLLADTQYF
TRBJ2-7	NA	TRBV20-1	many	TGCAGTGCTAGGAAGAGGGGCAGAAACTACGAGCAGTACTTC	CSARKRGRNYEQYF
TRBJ1-5	NA	TRBV28	many	TGTGCCAGCAGTTGGAATAACCCCAGGATTCGTCGCAATCAGCCCCAGCATTTT	CASSWNNPRIRRNQPQHF
TRBJ1-1	NA	TRBV19	many	TGTGCCAGTAGTATCAGGAGCCCTATGAACACTGAAGCTTTCTTT	CASSIRSPMNTEAFF
TRBJ2-7	NA	TRBV7-2	many	TGTGCCAGCAGCTCCCCGGGACGGTCTTACGAGCAGTACTTC	CASSSPGRSYEQYF
TRBJ2-7	NA	TRBV10-3	many	TGTGCCATCAGTGTTAGCGCCAGCTCCTACGAGCAGTACTTC	CAISVSASSYEQYF
TRBJ2-7	NA	TRBV30	many	TGTGCCTGGAGTGTAACTCGGGAGCAGTACTTC	CAWSVTREQYF
TRBJ2-1	NA	TRBV7-9	many	TGTGCCAGCAGCTTAGGAGAAAGCTCCTACAATGAGCAGTTCTTC	CASSLGESSYNEQFF
TRBJ2-1	NA	TRBV12-3/TRBV12-4	many	TGTGCCAGCAGTTTAGTACCTGGAGGTGAGCAGTTCTTC	CASSLVPGGEQFF
TRBJ2-6	NA	TRBV6-1	few	TGTGCCAGTGTTGATGGCTCTGGGGCCAACGTCCTGACTTTC	CASVDGSGANVLTF
TRBJ1-2	TRBD1	TRBV18	many	TGTGCCAGCTCACCTACAGGGGGCATGGTCTATGGCTACACCTTC	CASSPTGGMVYGYTF
TRBJ1-3	NA	TRBV7-2	few	TGTGCCAGCAGCTTCCGAGGCGGGGATGGGGGAAACACCATATATTTT	CASSFRGGDGGNTIYF
TRBJ1-1	TRBD1	TRBV12-3/TRBV12-4	many	TGTGCCAGCAGTTTTGCAGGGGGTACTGAAGCTTTCTTT	CASSFAGGTEAFF
TRBJ1-1	TRBD1	TRBV29-1	many	TGCAGCGTTGCAGGGACAGCGTCGGGGGGCACTGAAGCTTTCTTT	CSVAGTASGGTEAFF
TRBJ2-1	NA	TRBV24-1	once	TGTGCCACCAGTGATTTCCCACATGAGAATGAGCAGTTCTTC	CATSDFPHENEQFF
TRBJ2-7	TRBD1	TRBV9	NA	TGTGCCAGCAGCGTAGGTGACACAGGGGCCTACGAGCAGTACTTC	CASSVGDTGAYEQYF
TRBJ1-1	NA	TRBV5-1	many	TGCGCCAGCAGCTTGGGCGTGGTGAGCACTGAAGCTTTCTTT	CASSLGVVSTEAFF
TRBJ1-3	TRBD1	TRBV29-1	NA	TGCAGCGTTTTAACAGGGGTTTTTACTGGAAACACCATATATTTT	CSVLTGVFTGNTIYF
TRBJ1-1	NA	TRBV7-6	many	TGTGCCAGCAGCTTGGACGCCTGGAACACTGAAGCTTTCTTT	CASSLDAWNTEAFF
TRBJ2-3	NA	TRBV28	many	TGTGCCAGCAGTCCAGAACGACAGGCCATTAGCACAGATACGCAGTATTTT	CASSPERQAISTDTQYF
TRBJ1-1	TRBD1	TRBV3-1	NA	TGTGCCAGCAGTCACAGGGGTTTATCGAACACTGAAGCTTTCTTT	CASSHRGLSNTEAFF
TRBJ1-4	TRBD1	TRBV28	few	TGTGCCAGCAGCTACAGGGGAGGTGTCGAAAAACTGTTTTTT	CASSYRGGVEKLFF
TRBJ2-1	NA	TRBV5-4	few	TGTGCCAGCACACCGGGGAGTTACAATGAGCAGTTCTTC	CASTPGSYNEQFF
TRBJ1-2	TRBD1	TRBV10-3	few	TGTGCCATCAGTGAGTTGCCGGGACAGAGAGCTAACTATGGCTACACCTTC	CAISELPGQRANYGYTF
TRBJ1-3	NA	TRBV18	few	TGTGCCAGCTCACCTCCTGGACGCCTAAGCTCTGGAAACACCATATATTTT	CASSPPGRLSSGNTIYF
TRBJ2-5	TRBD1	TRBV4-1	NA	TGCGCCAGCAGCCAAGTTTTGTGGGACAGACAAGAGACCCAGTACTTC	CASSQVLWDRQETQYF
TRBJ2-7	NA	TRBV12-3/TRBV12-4	many	TGTGCCAGCAGCCCGGGTTTTATCCGTAACTACGAGCAGTACTTC	CASSPGFIRNYEQYF
TRBJ1-5	NA	TRBV29-1	few	TGCAGCGCTTCGGTCGGAAATAGCAATCAGCCCCAGCATTTT	CSASVGNSNQPQHF
TRBJ1-4	TRBD1	TRBV6-1	many	TGTGCCAGCAATAGACAGGGGTCTAATGAAAAACTGTTTTTT	CASNRQGSNEKLFF
TRBJ2-7	NA	TRBV13	NA	TGTGTCAGCAGCTTGATTATAGCTCGAGGGGGCTACGAGCAGTACTTC	CVSSLIIARGGYEQYF
TRBJ2-7	NA	TRBV9	NA	TGTGCCAGCAGCGTAGGCGCAGGGAATTTCTACGAGCAGTACTTC	CASSVGAGNFYEQYF
TRBJ2-7	TRBD2	TRBV7-8	NA	TGTGCCAGCAGCTTTACGAGCGTTCGAGCGGGAGTGGACGAGCAGTACTTC	CASSFTSVRAGVDEQYF
TRBJ1-6	TRBD1	TRBV12-3/TRBV12-4	NA	TGTGCCAGCACTTGGACAGGGGATTCTCCACCCCTCCACTTT	CASTWTGDSPPLHF
TRBJ2-2	NA	TRBV27	many	TGTGCCAGCACTCGTCTAAGGGGCGGGGAGCTGTTTTTT	CASTRLRGGELFF
TRBJ2-5	NA	TRBV4-1	NA	TGCGCCAGCAGCCAAGATTTTACCCCGCCGGAGACCCAGTACTTC	CASSQDFTPPETQYF
TRBJ2-3	NA	TRBV15	NA	TGTGCCACCAGCAGAGATTCGGGGAGGGATACGCAGTATTTT	CATSRDSGRDTQYF
TRBJ2-3	TRBD2	TRBV7-2	NA	TGTGCCAGCAGCTTCCCTAGCGGGTCCACAGATACGCAGTATTTT	CASSFPSGSTDTQYF
TRBJ1-1	NA	TRBV3-1	NA	TGTTCCAGCAGCCAAGGAGGGGGGACTGAAGCTTTCTTT	CSSSQGGGTEAFF